The clone carrying this TCR beta chain was observed a few times. Its target is not known. These data originate in a study of beta chain features in type 1 diabetes. General study results and limits: For Type 1 diabetes patients, all four CD4+ subsets carried TCRB CDR3s that were moderately but significantly shorter.

The CDR3 runs to 14 residues. The germline gives CDR1 SGHNT, CDR2 YYREEE (reference sequence). The V end lost 0 bases, the J end lost 3 bases, and 7 bases lay between the germline ends. Investigators reverse transcribed all isolated RNA, so they sequenced expressed TCRB transcripts. Clones were sequenced by immunoSEQ multiplex PCR, and TCRdb holds only the in-frame ones, with some missing. The repertoire holds about 340,000 clones, with roughly 14% as singletons. The chain combines TRBV5-4 with TRBJ1-5, with D uncertain. The receptor was derived from a woman aged 18-29 years with type 1 diabetes. The sample comprised naive CD4+ T cells from blood. The CDR3 sequence is CASSLGGNNQPQHF. The CDR3 DNA follows: TGTGCCAGCAGCTTGGGCGGGAACAATCAGCCCCAGCATTTT.